The 8 T cell receptor beta chains presented below share a single source sample, sequenced in a study of beta chain features in type 1 diabetes. Findings of the study overall: In every one of the four CD4+ subsets, TCRB CDR3s were moderately but significantly shorter in Type 1 diabetes patients.

Expressed TCRB transcripts were sequenced because the isolated RNA had all been reverse transcribed beforehand. This table comes from immunoSEQ multiplex PCR, and its TCRdb copy is limited to in-frame clones, with some not included. The table lists fewer than 350,000 clones, 15% of them singletons, with approximately 0.015% in the top ten. The antigens for these receptors are not known. Sequenced material: naive CD4+ T cells from blood. Every receptor here comes from a man between 18 and 35 years old with type 1 diabetes.

This clone was counted a few times. This chain links TRBV5-4 with TRBJ2-7, with D uncertain. Germline CDR1 and CDR2: SGHNT and YYREEE (reference sequence). V lost 1 base and J lost 6, with 8 bases in between. This CDR3 has 12 amino acids. Here the CDR3 DNA reads TGTGCCAGCAGCTTGTCCGAGTCCGAGCAGTACTTC. Its protein product is CASSLSESEQYF. Drawing the rest from reference TRBV5-4 and TRBJ2-7, the complete variable domain is ETGVTQSPTHLIKTRGQQVTLRCSSQSGHNTVSWYQQALGQGPQFIFQYYREEENGRGNFPPRFSGLQFPNYSSELNVNALELDDSALYLCASSLSESEQYFGPGTRLTVT.

The rearrangement uses TRBV5-1 and TRBJ2-5; 8 nucleotides match TRBD2. V was clipped by 3 bases and J by 2 bases; unmatched bases: 6. CDR1 is SGHRS and CDR2 is YFSETQ in the germline V gene. The CDR3 is 15 amino acids. The CDR3 DNA reads TGCGCCAGCAGCTCCGCTAGCGGGCAACAAGAGACCCAGTACTTC. It translates to CASSSASGQQETQYF.

This clone was picked up a small number of times. J is TRBJ2-2 and V is TRBV12-5, with 8 nucleotides matching TRBD1. The CDR3 has 14 amino acids. CDR1 is LGHNT, CDR2 FRNRAP, per germline. The ends lost 4 bases at V and 5 bases at J; junction bases unmatched: 3. CDR3 protein: CASGSGGVTGELFF. The CDR3 nucleotides read TGTGCTAGTGGTTCAGGGGGCGTAACCGGGGAGCTGTTTTTT.

The V gene is TRBV18, the J gene TRBJ1-2, with D maybe TRBD1 (6 bases). Germline V gene sequence: CDR1 KGHSH, CDR2 LQKENI. V lost 3 bases to trimming and J lost 4 bases, with 18 bases between them. This CDR3 spans 16 amino acids. Here the CDR3 reads CASSPSLGGLGYGYTF. CDR3 coding DNA: TGTGCCAGCTCACCTTCCCTGGGGGGGCTTGGCTATGGCTACACCTTC.

This clone was counted between two and nine times. The V gene is TRBV5-1, the J gene TRBJ1-1; maybe TRBD1 (6 bases). V dropped 5 bases and J dropped 2 bases, with 16 bases sitting between them. Germline CDR1 reads SGHRS; CDR2 reads YFSETQ. The CDR3 consists of 15 residues. The CDR3 spells CASRFRGGGNTEAFF. As DNA, the CDR3 is TGCGCCAGCAGGTTTAGGGGGGGAGGTAACACTGAAGCTTTCTTT. The whole variable domain, remainder taken from reference TRBV5-1 and TRBJ1-1, is KAGVTQTPRYLIKTRGQQVTLSCSPISGHRSVSWYQQTPGQGLQFLFEYFSETQRNKGNFPGRFSGRQFSNSRSEMNVSTLELGDSALYLCASRFRGGGNTEAFFGQGTRLTVV.

The chain couples TRBV28 to TRBJ1-5; the match to TRBD1 covers 7 bases. Losses at the gene ends were 8 bases for V and 2 bases for J; bases not matched to a gene: 6. This CDR3 region has 14 residues. Per the germline V gene, CDR1 is MDHEN and CDR2 is SYDVKM. In DNA form, the CDR3 reads TGTGCCAGCGGCGGGACAGCCCGCAATCAGCCCCAGCATTTT. The encoded protein is CASGGTARNQPQHF.

This clone turned up a few times. The genes are TRBV29-1 and TRBJ1-1; D call uncertain. The CDR3 has 14 residues. Germline CDR1 and CDR2: SQVTM and ANQGSEA. The germline V and J ends were trimmed by 6 bases and 1 base, with 15 bases remaining between them. The CDR3 DNA follows: TGCAGCGTACGGTTGCTCTTTGGGAACACTGAAGCTTTCTTT. As protein: CSVRLLFGNTEAFF.

The CDR3 region has the DNA TGTGCCAGCAGGGAGGACAGCCCATATGGCTACACCTTC. Amino acid sequence: CASREDSPYGYTF. The chain couples TRBV28 to TRBJ1-2; the D gene is possibly TRBD1 (6 bases). This CDR3 region has 13 residues. Between the trimmed V and J ends, which lost 6 bases and 5 bases, there was a span of 13 bases. Germline assignment: CDR1 MDHEN and CDR2 SYDVKM.